The 26 T cell receptor beta chains listed next were all sequenced from one sample in a study of blood T cell repertoires in COVID-19. Generated by immunoSEQ multiplex PCR, the TCRdb table keeps only in-frame clones and is missing some. Among some 240,000 clones listed, around 84% were seen once. The sample taken for sequencing was PBMCs or T cells enriched from blood (not recorded which). These receptors were obtained from a woman aged 45-60 years who had been exposed to COVID-19.

This rearrangement joins TRBV5-1 to TRBJ2-2, with D perhaps matching TRBD1 (6 bases). This CDR3 comprises 14 residues. Trimming stripped 5 bases from V and 6 bases from J, with 14 bases between. CDR1 is SGHRS, CDR2 YFSETQ, per germline. The CDR3 spells CASSSQGWSGELFF. Written as DNA, the CDR3 is TGCGCCAGCAGTTCCCAGGGGTGGTCCGGGGAGCTGTTTTTT.

The genes are TRBV11-2 and TRBJ1-4; 9 nucleotides match TRBD1. Germline trimming cut 4 bases from V and 7 bases from J; bases unmatched to any gene: 10. Germline V lookup: CDR1 SGHAT, CDR2 FQNNGV. The CDR3 is made up of 16 amino acids. The CDR3 protein is CASSSRTGVGGEKLFF. As DNA, the CDR3 is TGTGCCAGCAGCTCCCGGACAGGGGTTGGGGGTGAAAAACTGTTTTTT.

V and J are TRBV5-4 and TRBJ2-3; D possibly corresponds to TRBD1 (5 bases). Germline CDR1 reads SGHNT; CDR2 reads YYREEE (reference sequence). The CDR3 contains 15 residues. The V and J ends lost 4 bases and 4 bases respectively, with 16 bases between them. The CDR3 protein is CASSHQGVAPDTQYF. CDR3 DNA: TGTGCCAGCAGCCATCAAGGGGTAGCTCCAGATACGCAGTATTTT.

The chain employs TRBV3-1 (or the pseudogene TRBV3-2) and TRBJ1-5, with D possibly matching TRBD1 (5 bases). CDR1 is LGHDT and CDR2 is YNNKEL in the germline V gene (reference sequence). The ends were cut back, 6 bases at V and 3 bases at J, with 21 bases in the middle. The CDR3 has 17 residues. In DNA form, the CDR3 reads TGTGCCAGCAGTCTAGACCGGGACGGGGACTTCAATCAGCCCCAGCATTTT. Protein product: CASSLDRDGDFNQPQHF.

The V and J genes are TRBV6-6 and TRBJ1-2; TRBD1 matches at 8 bases. V shed 1 base, J shed 6 bases, and the junction held 7 bases outside the gene matches. This CDR3 comprises 15 residues. From germline, CDR1 is MNHNY and CDR2 SVGAGI (reference sequence). The CDR3 bases are TGTGCCAGCAGTTACTACCAGGGGGCGGGGGATGGCTACACCTTC. Translation: CASSYYQGAGDGYTF.

This chain connects TRBV18 to TRBJ2-2, with a possible D match to TRBD2 (6 bases). Between the trimmed V and J ends, which lost 2 bases and 4 bases, there was a span of 14 bases. The CDR3 totals 16 residues. The germline V gene has CDR1 KGHSH and CDR2 LQKENI. Here the CDR3 DNA reads TGTGCCAGCTCACCAAATTTGAGGGGAGGCACCGGGGAGCTGTTTTTT. It codes for CASSPNLRGGTGELFF.

The chain recombines TRBV5-4 with TRBJ2-2, with 8 bases that match TRBD2. Germline V lookup: CDR1 SGHNT, CDR2 YYREEE (reference sequence). J lost 6 bases, V lost 4 bases, and 8 bases had no gene match. The CDR3 loop spans 15 amino acids. The CDR3 DNA sequence: TGTGCCAGCAGCCCCCGGGGGGGTAGGGCCGGGGAGCTGTTTTTT. Translation gives CASSPRGGRAGELFF. The whole variable domain, remainder taken from reference TRBV5-4 and TRBJ2-2, is ETGVTQSPTHLIKTRGQQVTLRCSSQSGHNTVSWYQQALGQGPQFIFQYYREEENGRGNFPPRFSGLQFPNYSSELNVNALELDDSALYLCASSPRGGRAGELFFGEGSRLTVL.

J is TRBJ2-2 and V is TRBV11-2, with 7 bases fitting TRBD1. V dropped 6 bases and J dropped 0; count of bases not matched to a gene: 7. This CDR3 is 16 amino acids long. Germline V CDR1 and CDR2: SGHAT, FQNNGV. The CDR3 is CASRSYRGPNTGELFF. The DNA for the CDR3 is TGTGCCAGCAGAAGTTACAGGGGCCCGAACACCGGGGAGCTGTTTTTT.

This chain uses TRBV2 with TRBJ1-3; D is unclear. Germline CDR1 SNHLY, CDR2 FYNNEI. Trimming took 7 bases from V and 0 from J, leaving 7 bases between them. The CDR3 covers 13 residues. The CDR3 sequence: CASKRDSGNTIYF. The CDR3 DNA sequence: TGTGCCAGCAAGAGGGACTCTGGAAACACCATATATTTT.

The rearrangement uses TRBV2 and TRBJ1-2; D is perhaps TRBD1 (6 bases). Trimming pared 6 bases from V and 8 bases from J, leaving 13 bases between. The CDR3 length is 12 residues. CDR1 and CDR2 from the germline V gene are SNHLY and FYNNEI. In DNA, the CDR3 is TGTGCCAGCAGGGTAGGGGGTGGCGGCTACACCTTC. Its translation is CASRVGGGGYTF.

The chain links TRBV7-2 to TRBJ2-1; TRBD1 matches at 8 bases. After removal of 5 bases from V and 10 bases from J, the junction contained 13 bases not matched to a gene. CDR3 size: 15 residues. Germline-derived CDR1 and CDR2 are SGHTA and FQGNSA. The CDR3 region is CASSPGQGPYPEQFF. In nucleotides, the CDR3 is TGTGCCAGCAGCCCCGGACAGGGTCCATATCCCGAGCAGTTCTTC.

The chain links TRBV6-2 or TRBV6-3 to TRBJ1-2; 7 bases are shared with TRBD1. The germline V gene has CDR1 MNHEY and CDR2 SVGEGT. This CDR3 is 15 amino acids long. V was clipped by 5 bases and J by 4 bases; unmatched bases: 10. Here the CDR3 DNA reads TGTGCCAGCAGTGTAGGTAGGGGGCCTGGCTATGGCTACACCTTC. Encoded protein: CASSVGRGPGYGYTF.

This chain uses TRBV18 with TRBJ1-1; D uncertain. The CDR3 runs to 14 residues. V gave up 2 bases and J gave up 0 bases, with 7 bases separating them. The germline V gene encodes CDR1 KGHSH and CDR2 LQKENI. The CDR3 nucleotides read TGTGCCAGCTCACCAGGCAGGATGAACACTGAAGCTTTCTTT. Protein product: CASSPGRMNTEAFF.

The chain has TRBV30 and TRBJ1-3, with 7 bases matching TRBD1. Germline lookup yields CDR1 GTSNPN and CDR2 SVGIG (reference sequence). The junction had 4 bases not matched to a gene; V was cut back by 7 bases and J by 4 bases. The length of the CDR3 is 12 residues. CDR3 sequence (DNA): TGTGCCTTTACAGGGGAGGGAAACACCATATATTTT. Encoded protein: CAFTGEGNTIYF.

The chain combines TRBV19 with TRBJ1-2, with unresolved D. The CDR3 length is 12 residues. CDR1 is LNHDA, CDR2 SQIVND, per germline (reference sequence). V was shortened by 7 bases and J by 2 bases, with 8 bases between the two germline ends. CDR3 in DNA: TGTGCCAGTAATGGCGGAAACTATGGCTACACCTTC. Protein product: CASNGGNYGYTF. Drawing the rest from reference TRBV19 and TRBJ1-2, the complete variable domain is DGGITQSPKYLFRKEGQNVTLSCEQNLNHDAMYWYRQDPGQGLRLIYYSQIVNDFQKGDIAEGYSVSREKKESFPLTVTSAQKNPTAFYLCASNGGNYGYTFGSGTRLTVV.

V is TRBV24-1 and J is TRBJ2-7, with 7 bases lining up with TRBD1. The germline CDR1 and CDR2 sequences are KGHDR and SFDVKD. This CDR3 spans 15 amino acids. V lost 3 bases to trimming and J lost 0 bases; unmatched junction nucleotides: 4. The CDR3 loop reads CATSDPRDSSYEQYF. CDR3 nucleotide sequence: TGTGCCACCAGTGATCCCCGGGACAGCTCCTACGAGCAGTACTTC.

This chain connects TRBV5-1 to TRBJ2-5, with TRBD1 matching over 9 bases. In germline, CDR1 is SGHRS, CDR2 YFSETQ. The CDR3 is 15 residues long. The junction had 9 bases not matched to a gene; V was cut back by 4 bases and J by 5 bases. This CDR3 is CASSLPGQGEETQYF. The DNA of the CDR3 is TGCGCCAGCAGCCTGCCGGGACAGGGAGAGGAGACCCAGTACTTC.

V is TRBV7-3 and J is TRBJ2-1; TRBD2 aligns across 10 bases. This CDR3 has 15 residues. J lost 9 bases, V lost 3 bases, and 8 bases had no gene match. Per germline, CDR1 SGHTA and CDR2 FQGTGA. Here the CDR3 DNA reads TGTGCCAGCAGCTTTAGCGGGGGGAACTACGGTGAGCAGTTCTTC. Amino acids: CASSFSGGNYGEQFF.

V usage is TRBV4-3 and J usage is TRBJ1-3, with TRBD1 matching over 8 bases. Germline V gene data show CDR1 as LGHNA and CDR2 as YSLEER. The CDR3 contains 15 residues. V lost 2 bases to trimming and J lost 3 bases; unmatched junction nucleotides: 3. The CDR3 protein is CASSQRTGNGNTIYF. Here the CDR3 DNA reads TGCGCCAGCAGCCAAAGGACAGGGAATGGAAACACCATATATTTT.

The chain uses TRBV5-8 and TRBJ1-3; D remains unclear. V lost 2 bases and J 11 bases, leaving 14 bases between the germline ends. Germline CDR1 SGHTS, CDR2 YDEGEE. The CDR3 spans 13 residues. The CDR3 region is CASSLNLDSSIYF. CDR3 nucleotides: TGTGCCAGCAGCTTAAATTTGGACTCATCCATATATTTT.

The V and J genes are TRBV6-5 and TRBJ2-5; 7 positions agree with TRBD2. CDR1 is MNHEY, CDR2 SVGAGI, per germline. This CDR3 comprises 14 residues. J lost 8 bases, V lost 7 bases, and 13 bases had no gene match. The CDR3 is CASKSGEGWGTQYF. The CDR3 region has the DNA TGTGCCAGCAAGAGCGGGGAGGGATGGGGTACCCAGTACTTC.

This clone was counted a few times. The chain is built from TRBV4-1 and TRBJ2-1; 13 bases line up with TRBD2. With V trimmed by 3 bases and J by 6 bases, 5 bases remained unmatched. CDR1 is MGHRA, CDR2 YSYEKL, per germline. There are 16 residues in the CDR3. The CDR3 DNA is TGCGCCAGCAGCCACCCGGGACTAGCGGGGTCCAATGAGCAGTTCTTC. This codes for CASSHPGLAGSNEQFF.

The chain combines TRBV6-5 with TRBJ1-2, with unresolved D. The V gene lost 6 bases and the J gene lost 11 bases, with 22 bases spanning the gap. From germline, CDR1 is MNHEY and CDR2 SVGAGI. This CDR3 region has 14 residues. CDR3 protein: CASSLNKETMRYTF. The DNA for the CDR3 is TGTGCCAGCAGCTTAAACAAGGAAACTATGCGGTACACCTTC.

Written as DNA, the CDR3 is TGTGCCAGCAGCCGGATGACAGGGCCTTACACTGAAGCTTTCTTT. Residues: CASSRMTGPYTEAFF. This chain joins TRBV3-1 (or the pseudogene TRBV3-2) and TRBJ1-1; the match to TRBD1 covers 7 bases. The CDR3 spans 15 residues. After removal of 4 bases from V and 3 bases from J, the junction contained 8 bases not matched to a gene. CDR1 LGHDT and CDR2 YNNKEL come from the germline V gene (reference sequence).

The chain recombines TRBV9 with TRBJ2-7; the match to TRBD1 covers 7 bases. V lost 4 bases, J lost 10 bases, and 8 bases stayed unmatched. The germline V gene encodes CDR1 SGDLS and CDR2 YYNGEE. The CDR3 runs to 12 residues. The CDR3 nucleotides read TGTGCCAGCAGCCTCGACAGGGCTCCACAGTACTTC. It encodes CASSLDRAPQYF.

Only a few counts were recorded for this clone. DNA of the CDR3: TGCGCCAGCAGCCCGAATTCCGGGAAGGGCTATGGCTACACCTTC. Its protein is CASSPNSGKGYGYTF. The chain uses TRBV5-1 and TRBJ1-2; D not resolved. Trimming removed 4 bases at V and 4 bases at J, with 17 bases between. This CDR3 is 15 amino acids long. Germline V CDR1 and CDR2: SGHRS, YFSETQ.